One and the same sample provided the 3 T cell receptor beta chains below, sequenced in a study of T-cell memory formation after mild COVID-19. MiXCR was run by TCRdb on the 5' RACE reads, yielding one entry per CDR3 protein. The sample lists a few hundred thousand distinct CDR3 sequences, over 8.5% occurring once. The sample consisted of PBMCs or a T cell subset sorted from them (not recorded which). Source of these receptors: a man aged 18 to 29 who had mild COVID-19 (a few samples of this study predate the infection). Cell type and time point are not known.

This clonotype was seen ten or more times. The chain has TRBV5-1 and TRBJ2-1; 7 bases are shared with TRBD1. The V segment lost 4 bases and the J segment 6 bases; nucleotides outside the gene matches: 10. Germline V gene data show CDR1 as SGHRS and CDR2 as YFSETQ. This CDR3 has 15 amino acids. CDR3 protein: CASSGRQGVSNEQFF. CDR3 nucleotides: TGCGCCAGCAGCGGGCGGCAGGGGGTTTCCAATGAGCAGTTCTTC.

This clonotype was seen many times. The CDR3 here is CSALGFHNEQFF. The CDR3 DNA follows: TGCAGTGCTCTTGGGTTTCACAATGAGCAGTTCTTC. The chain carries TRBV20-1 and TRBJ2-1; D remains ambiguous. Trimming left V 5 bases short and J 5 bases short, with 10 bases between. Germline lookup yields CDR1 DFQATT and CDR2 SNEGSKA (reference sequence). This CDR3 comprises 12 residues.

This clonotype turned up a few times. V and J are TRBV7-3 and TRBJ2-2, with D possibly TRBD2 on 6 matching bases. V was cut by 2 bases and J by 4 bases, with 8 bases left in between. Germline loops: CDR1 SGHTA, CDR2 FQGTGA. CDR3 length equals 14 residues. DNA of the CDR3: TGTGCCAGCAGCTTAGGGAGGAGCACCGGGGAGCTGTTTTTT. Protein sequence: CASSLGRSTGELFF.